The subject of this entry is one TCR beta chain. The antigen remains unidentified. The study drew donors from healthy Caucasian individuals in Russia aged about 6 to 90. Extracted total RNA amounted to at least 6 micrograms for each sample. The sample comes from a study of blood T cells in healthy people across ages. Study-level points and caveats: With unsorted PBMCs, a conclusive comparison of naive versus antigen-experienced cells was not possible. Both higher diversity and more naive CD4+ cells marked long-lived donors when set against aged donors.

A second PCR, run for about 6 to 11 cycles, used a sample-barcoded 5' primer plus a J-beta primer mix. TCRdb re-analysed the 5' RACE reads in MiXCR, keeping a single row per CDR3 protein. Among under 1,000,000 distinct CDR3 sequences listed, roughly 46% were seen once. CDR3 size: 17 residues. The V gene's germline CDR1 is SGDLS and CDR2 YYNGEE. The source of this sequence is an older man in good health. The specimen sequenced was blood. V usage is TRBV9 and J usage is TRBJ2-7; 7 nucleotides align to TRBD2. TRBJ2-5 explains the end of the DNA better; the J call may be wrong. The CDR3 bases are TGTGCCAGCAGCTCTAGACGGGGAGGGCCGATTGGAGAGACCCAGTACTTC. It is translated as CASSSRRGGPIGETQYF.